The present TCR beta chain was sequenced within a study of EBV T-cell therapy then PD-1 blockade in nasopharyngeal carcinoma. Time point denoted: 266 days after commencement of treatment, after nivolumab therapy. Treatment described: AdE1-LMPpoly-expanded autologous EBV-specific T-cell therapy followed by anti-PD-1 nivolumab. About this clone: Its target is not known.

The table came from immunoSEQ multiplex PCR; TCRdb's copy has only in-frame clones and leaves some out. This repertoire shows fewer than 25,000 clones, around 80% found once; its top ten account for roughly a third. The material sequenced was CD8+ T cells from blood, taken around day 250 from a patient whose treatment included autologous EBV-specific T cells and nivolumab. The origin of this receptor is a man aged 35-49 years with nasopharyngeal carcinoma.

The CDR3 protein is CASTYSPTGVNTEAFF. The CDR3 coding sequence is TGTGCCAGCACCTACTCCCCCACAGGGGTGAACACTGAAGCTTTCTTT. V usage is TRBV6-2 or TRBV6-3 and J usage is TRBJ1-1, with 7 bases aligning to TRBD1. Germline loops: CDR1 MNHEY, CDR2 SVGEGT. The length of the CDR3 is 16 residues. The ends lost 7 bases at V and 0 bases at J; junction bases unmatched: 11.